These 2 T cell receptor beta chains were all obtained from the same sample, sequenced in a study of blood T cells in healthy people across ages. Next came a second PCR, run for about 7 to 11 cycles, which used a sample-barcoded 5' primer along with a J-beta primer mix. TCRdb processed the 5' RACE reads anew with MiXCR; each CDR3 protein has one entry. The data hold about 970,000 distinct CDR3 sequences, with just over 50% observed a single time. Sequences were obtained from blood. The receptors come from a woman aged 55-69 years in good health.

This chain connects TRBV6-2 or TRBV6-3 to TRBJ2-1; D might be TRBD1 or TRBD2, each matching 5 bases. The CDR3 loop spans 14 amino acids. Deletions cut 6 bases from V and 4 bases from J, with 13 bases between. Germline V gene data show CDR1 as MNHEY and CDR2 as SVGEGT. The CDR3 coding sequence is TGTGCCAGCAGCCCGGGACGGCAGTACAATGAGCAGTTCTTC. This gives the protein CASSPGRQYNEQFF.

This clonotype is a singleton in its sample. The J gene is TRBJ2-7, the V gene TRBV4-3, with 10 bases lining up with TRBD2. Germline trimming cut 4 bases from V and 3 bases from J; bases unmatched to any gene: 3. The CDR3 has 14 residues. Per germline, CDR1 LGHNA and CDR2 YSLEER. Written as DNA, the CDR3 is TGCGCCAGCAGCCTCGAGCGGGAGGGCTACGAGCAGTACTTC. It yields the protein CASSLEREGYEQYF.